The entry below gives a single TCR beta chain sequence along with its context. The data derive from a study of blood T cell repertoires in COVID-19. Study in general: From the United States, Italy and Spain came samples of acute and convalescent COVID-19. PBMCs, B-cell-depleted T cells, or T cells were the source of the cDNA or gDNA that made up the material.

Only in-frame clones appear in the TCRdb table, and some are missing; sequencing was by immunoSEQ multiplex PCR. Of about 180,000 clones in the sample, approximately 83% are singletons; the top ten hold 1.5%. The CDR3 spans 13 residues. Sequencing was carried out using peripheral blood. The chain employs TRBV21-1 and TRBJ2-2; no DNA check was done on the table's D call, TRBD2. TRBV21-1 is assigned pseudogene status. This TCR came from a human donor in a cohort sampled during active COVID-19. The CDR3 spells CASSEERTGELFF. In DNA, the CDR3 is TGTGCCAGCAGCGAGGAAAGAACCGGGGAGCTGTTTTTT.